This T cell receptor beta chain was sequenced in a study of T cells in Graves' hyperthyroidism and ophthalmopathy. Amplification of TCR beta CDR3 regions was performed using RNA transcripts as template. The HTBI primer set drove a first-round RT-PCR of the TCR CDR3. MiXCR was run by TCRdb on the multiplex PCR reads, yielding one entry per CDR3 protein. The profile shows 450,000 to 650,000 distinct CDR3 sequences, less than 25% of them singletons. Absent ophthalmopathy progression within 18 months defined stable Graves' hyperthyroidism. This clonotype was seen ten or more times. This clonotype was sampled from a man in his late teens or twenties with Graves' hyperthyroidism. The sample consisted of blood.

Written as DNA, the CDR3 is TGTGCCAGCGACAGGGGAGCTAACTATGGCTACACCTTC. This gives the protein CASDRGANYGYTF. The rearrangement joins TRBV6-1 to TRBJ1-2, with 8 nucleotides matching TRBD1. Trimming at V came to 8 bases and at J to 0 bases, leaving 2 bases not matched to a gene. The CDR3 runs to 13 residues. Germline lookup yields CDR1 MNHNS and CDR2 SASEGT.